Below, 25 T cell receptor beta chains from the same sample are listed, as sequenced in a study of technical replicates of blood from several donors. Only in-frame clones appear in the TCRdb table, and some are missing; sequencing was by immunoSEQ multiplex PCR. This table has about 64,000 clones, 80% to 90% appearing once. The sequenced sample was PBMCs. Source of these receptors: a human donor in good health. Some clones in this sample may be carry-over from other donors' samples.

There are a few counts of this clone. This chain connects TRBV6-5 to TRBJ1-5; D is unresolved. This CDR3 comprises 13 residues. Germline loops: CDR1 MNHEY, CDR2 SVGAGI. Trimming removed 0 bases from V and 7 bases from J, with 7 bases in between. CDR3 protein: CASSYSSRQPQHF. In DNA form, the CDR3 reads TGTGCCAGCAGTTACTCGAGCCGGCAGCCCCAGCATTTT.

The chain joins TRBV6-5 to TRBJ1-2; 7 bases line up with TRBD1. V dropped 7 bases and J dropped 7; count of bases not matched to a gene: 6. The germline gives CDR1 MNHEY, CDR2 SVGAGI. The CDR3 totals 12 residues. The CDR3 DNA reads TGTGCCAGCAACGGAGGGGGCTCTGGCTACACCTTC. Translation: CASNGGGSGYTF.

This sequence joins TRBV7-8 and TRBJ1-2; the D is unclear. CDR1 and CDR2 (germline): SGHVS, FQNEAQ. This CDR3 is built from 13 residues. Trimming shortened V by 1 base and J by 5 bases, and 8 bases separated the two germline ends. The CDR3 sequence: CASSLVAQYGYTF. The CDR3 DNA reads as TGTGCCAGCAGCTTAGTCGCCCAGTATGGCTACACCTTC.

The chain is built from TRBV25-1 and TRBJ2-7; unclear D gene. Deletions cut 2 bases from V and 3 bases from J, with 2 bases between. This CDR3 is built from 11 residues. The germline V gene encodes CDR1 MGHDK and CDR2 SYGVNS. CDR3 in DNA: TGTGCCAGCAGTGAACACTACGAGCAGTACTTC. It encodes CASSEHYEQYF.

The V call is TRBV30, the J call TRBJ2-4, with 9 bases matching TRBD2. Germline CDR1 GTSNPN, CDR2 SVGIG (reference sequence). The CDR3 is made up of 16 amino acids. With 5 bases clipped from V and 0 bases from J, the junction kept 8 bases outside the gene matches. The CDR3, as DNA: TGTGCCTGGTCTGGCGGGAGGGCCGTAGCCAAAAACATTCAGTACTTC. It translates to CAWSGGRAVAKNIQYF.

The chain carries TRBV7-9 and TRBJ2-7, with TRBD2 identical over 10 bases. From germline, CDR1 is SEHNR and CDR2 FQNEAQ (reference sequence). The length of the CDR3 is 13 residues. J lost 4 bases, V lost 8 bases, and 5 bases had no gene match. CDR3 region: CASGSSGSYEQYF. CDR3 in DNA: TGTGCCAGCGGGTCTAGCGGGAGTTACGAGCAGTACTTC.

This clone was recorded a few times. This chain uses TRBV29-1 with TRBJ1-1; D remains ambiguous. The V end lost 5 bases, the J end lost 3 bases, and 10 bases lay between the germline ends. The CDR3 consists of 12 residues. CDR1 and CDR2 (germline): SQVTM, ANQGSEA. CDR3 DNA sequence: TGCAGCGTTAGCGGCCTAGACACTGAAGCTTTCTTT. This encodes CSVSGLDTEAFF.

The chain recombines TRBV4-1 with TRBJ2-7, with TRBD1 identical over 8 bases. Germline assignment: CDR1 MGHRA and CDR2 YSYEKL. The V gene end was trimmed by 4 bases and the J gene end by 5 bases; junction bases not matched to a gene: 7. CDR3 size: 14 residues. Written as DNA, the CDR3 is TGCGCCAGCAGCCCGCGGACAGGGACCGACGAGCAGTACTTC. Translated, it gives CASSPRTGTDEQYF.

The CDR3 DNA reads as TGTGCCAGCAGCTTACCACTAGAAGAGACCCAGTACTTC. This translates into CASSLPLEETQYF. The rearrangement links TRBV7-6 to TRBJ2-5; a possible D gene is TRBD2 (5 bases). V dropped 2 bases and J dropped 3 bases, with 7 bases sitting between them. The V gene's germline CDR1 is SGHVS and CDR2 FNYEAQ. The CDR3 is made up of 13 amino acids.

The rearrangement uses TRBV6-1 and TRBJ2-7, with 10 positions matching TRBD1. This CDR3 has 14 residues. J lost 5 bases, V lost 10 bases, and 11 bases had no gene match. CDR1 and CDR2 (germline): MNHNS, SASEGT. In DNA form, the CDR3 reads TGTGCCATCCTTTCCCGGGACAGGGGACACGAGCAGTACTTC. The encoded protein is CAILSRDRGHEQYF.

This sequence joins TRBV5-6 and TRBJ1-2; D uncertain. Germline loops: CDR1 SGHDT, CDR2 YYEEEE. The CDR3 loop spans 13 amino acids. V shed 5 bases and J shed 0 bases, with 8 bases lying between them. The CDR3 DNA reads as TGTGCCAGCAGTTCAACAGCTAACTATGGCTACACCTTC. Translation gives CASSSTANYGYTF. Full variable domain (outside the CDR3, taken from reference TRBV5-6 and TRBJ1-2): DAGVTQSPTHLIKTRGQQVTLRCSPKSGHDTVSWYQQALGQGPQFIFQYYEEEERQRGNFPDRFSGHQFPNYSSELNVNALLLGDSALYLCASSSTANYGYTFGSGTRLTVV.

J is TRBJ1-2 and V is TRBV9; tentative D call: TRBD1 (6 bases). V was pared by 4 bases and J by 8 bases, with 24 bases between. Germline assignment: CDR1 SGDLS and CDR2 YYNGEE. The CDR3 loop spans 16 amino acids. CDR3: CASSRGAGAQIHGYTF. CDR3 sequence (DNA): TGTGCCAGCAGCAGAGGTGCGGGGGCTCAAATTCACGGCTACACCTTC.

The gene calls are TRBV6-5 and TRBJ2-6; D gene ambiguous. The CDR3 consists of 15 residues. The V and J ends lost 2 bases and 0 bases respectively, with 5 bases between them. Germline lookup yields CDR1 MNHEY and CDR2 SVGAGI. This CDR3 is CASSYDFSGANVLTF. The CDR3 DNA is TGTGCCAGCAGTTACGACTTCTCTGGGGCCAACGTCCTGACTTTC.

CDR3 loop: CASSLGAKAFF. The CDR3 DNA sequence: TGTGCCAGCAGCTTGGGGGCTAAAGCTTTCTTT. The chain joins TRBV7-2 to TRBJ1-1, with a possible D match to TRBD1 (6 bases). V dropped 3 bases and J dropped 9 bases, with 8 bases sitting between them. CDR3 length: 11 amino acids. CDR1 and CDR2 from the germline V gene are SGHTA and FQGNSA.

This chain links TRBV7-8 with TRBJ2-1, with 7 bases lining up with TRBD2. The CDR3 is made up of 14 amino acids. V lost 5 bases and J lost 7; bases outside the gene matches: 8. CDR1 SGHVS and CDR2 FQNEAQ come from the germline V gene. Here the CDR3 DNA reads TGTGCCAGCAGCCCCCCGGACGGGAGGAATGAGCAGTTCTTC. This codes for CASSPPDGRNEQFF.

The chain combines TRBV4-1 with TRBJ2-4, with 13 bases matching TRBD2. This CDR3 is 16 amino acids long. Germline CDR1 MGHRA, CDR2 YSYEKL. V dropped 4 bases and J dropped 7; count of bases not matched to a gene: 7. CDR3 residues: CASSPTSGGARNIQYF. The CDR3 DNA is TGCGCCAGCAGCCCTACTAGCGGGGGGGCGCGGAACATTCAGTACTTC.

V is TRBV4-2 and J is TRBJ1-5; possible D gene TRBD1, 6 bases. The CDR3 is 16 amino acids. V shed 5 bases and J shed 6 bases, with 20 bases lying between them. The germline V gene encodes CDR1 LGHNA and CDR2 YNFKEQ. The CDR3 sequence is CASSLWATGSTQPQHF. The CDR3 DNA is TGTGCCAGCAGCTTATGGGCTACAGGGTCCACTCAGCCCCAGCATTTT.

The V call is TRBV27, the J call TRBJ2-1, with D uncertain. This CDR3 region has 17 residues. The ends were cut back, 4 bases at V and 8 bases at J, with 24 bases in the middle. Germline CDR1 MNHEY, CDR2 SMNVEV (reference sequence). Here the CDR3 DNA reads TGTGCCAGCAGTTCCCGCCCCGGCTCGGGTCTTGGCGATGAGCAGTTCTTC. The encoded protein is CASSSRPGSGLGDEQFF.

This chain joins TRBV18 and TRBJ1-5; a weak D match, TRBD1 (6 bases). This CDR3 is built from 15 residues. V dropped 2 bases and J dropped 1 base, with 9 bases sitting between them. CDR1 KGHSH and CDR2 LQKENI come from the germline V gene. CDR3 DNA: TGTGCCAGCTCACCAGACGGGACAAGCAATCAGCCCCAGCATTTT. Protein: CASSPDGTSNQPQHF. Using reference TRBV18 and TRBJ1-5 for the parts outside the CDR3, the full variable domain is NAGVMQNPRHLVRRRGQEARLRCSPMKGHSHVYWYRQLPEEGLKFMVYLQKENIIDESGMPKERFSAEFPKEGPSILRIQQVVRGDSAAYFCASSPDGTSNQPQHFGDGTRLSIL.

This clone came up a few times. This chain uses TRBV9 with TRBJ1-2; weak D call: TRBD1 (5 bases). Trimming removed 0 bases at V and 0 bases at J, with 9 bases between. The CDR3 totals 15 residues. CDR1 SGDLS and CDR2 YYNGEE come from the germline V gene. This chain's CDR3 is CASSVGGTANYGYTF. DNA for the CDR3: TGTGCCAGCAGCGTAGGGGGCACCGCTAACTATGGCTACACCTTC.

The sample holds one count of this clone. V is TRBV9 and J is TRBJ2-6; D might be TRBD2 (6 bases). CDR1 is SGDLS, CDR2 YYNGEE, per germline. V was clipped by 3 bases and J by 5 bases, with 15 bases between them. The CDR3 has 16 residues. DNA for the CDR3: TGTGCCAGCAGCGGGCGTGGGAGGAATAGGGCCAACGTCCTGACTTTC. Protein sequence: CASSGRGRNRANVLTF.

The sample holds a few counts of this clone. The V call is TRBV6-4, the J call TRBJ2-3; weak D call: TRBD2 (6 bases). Deletions cut 4 bases from V and 5 bases from J, with 16 bases between. Per germline, CDR1 MRHNA and CDR2 SNTAGT. The CDR3 runs to 15 residues. The CDR3 DNA reads TGTGCCAGCAGTGTCATGGCGGGACGGGGAGATACGCAGTATTTT. Amino acids: CASSVMAGRGDTQYF.

The chain has TRBV7-3 and TRBJ2-7; D is possibly TRBD1 (5 bases). V was clipped by 5 bases and J by 1 base, with 9 bases between them. Germline CDR1 and CDR2: SGHTA and FQGTGA. CDR3 size: 13 residues. CDR3 DNA sequence: TGTGCCAGCAGCCCAGGGTTATCCTACGAGCAGTACTTC. It translates to CASSPGLSYEQYF. Combining the CDR3 with reference TRBV7-3 and TRBJ2-7 gives the whole variable domain GAGVSQTPSNKVTEKGKYVELRCDPISGHTALYWYRQSLGQGPEFLIYFQGTGAADDSGLPNDRFFAVRPEGSVSTLKIQRTERGDSAVYLCASSPGLSYEQYFGPGTRLTVT.

The V gene is TRBV9, the J gene TRBJ2-2, with 15 bases lining up with TRBD2. The CDR3 is made up of 18 amino acids. Germline V gene sequence: CDR1 SGDLS, CDR2 YYNGEE. V was pared by 6 bases and J by 4 bases, with 10 bases of the junction left unmatched. Written as DNA, the CDR3 is TGTGCCAGCACCAGGACTAGCGGGGGGGCAGGCGTCACCGGGGAGCTGTTTTTT. Protein product: CASTRTSGGAGVTGELFF.

V and J are TRBV29-1 and TRBJ2-1; weak D call: TRBD1 (6 bases). The CDR3 extends over 17 amino acids. The germline V and J ends were trimmed by 0 bases and 4 bases, with 19 bases remaining between them. Germline-derived CDR1 and CDR2 are SQVTM and ANQGSEA. CDR3 sequence: CSVEDLGGQQIYNEQFF. The CDR3 DNA is TGCAGCGTTGAAGATCTTGGAGGACAGCAAATTTACAATGAGCAGTTCTTC.